This T cell receptor (beta chain) is drawn from a study of blood T cell repertoires in COVID-19. Background on the study: Whether acute or convalescent, the COVID-19 samples came from the United States, Italy and Spain.

Source study methods: The authors estimated nucleated cell counts from reference gene primer amplification. Clones were sequenced by immunoSEQ multiplex PCR, and TCRdb holds only the in-frame ones, with some missing. The V and J calls and clone size come from that table; D and trimming were worked out from the DNA. The sample includes approximately 200,000 clones, roughly nine tenths seen only once; the top ten take 1.9%. The CDR3 covers 17 residues. The germline gives CDR1 MDHEN, CDR2 SYDVKM. V was pared by 4 bases and J by 5 bases, with 9 bases of the junction left unmatched. The source material was peripheral blood. The TCR comes from a man in his forties with active or convalescent COVID-19. The V and J genes are TRBV28 and TRBJ2-1; 12 bases are a match to TRBD2. CDR3 sequence reads: CASSSPTSGRDHNEQFF. The CDR3 coding sequence is TGTGCCAGCAGTTCCCCGACTAGCGGGAGAGATCACAATGAGCAGTTCTTC.